These 24 T cell receptor beta chains were all obtained from the same sample, sequenced in a study of T cells in Graves' hyperthyroidism and ophthalmopathy. It was RNA transcripts that yielded the amplified TCR beta CDR3 regions. RT-PCR in the first round (using the HTBI primer set) targeted the TCR CDR3. In TCRdb, the multiplex PCR reads were re-called with MiXCR into one record per CDR3 protein. The repertoire holds over 250,000 distinct CDR3 sequences, with around 25% as singletons. The sequenced material came from blood. Every receptor here comes from a man aged 35-49 years with Graves' hyperthyroidism that later progressed to Graves' ophthalmopathy.

This clonotype was seen repeatedly, ten times or more. The chain links TRBV28 to TRBJ2-7; TRBD2 matches at 10 bases. The CDR3 runs 15 residues. The V gene end was trimmed by 6 bases and the J gene end by 0 bases; junction bases not matched to a gene: 5. The V gene's germline CDR1 is MDHEN and CDR2 SYDVKM. DNA of the CDR3: TGTGCCAGCAGCACGGCTAGCGGGAGCTCCTACGAGCAGTACTTC. Encoded protein: CASSTASGSSYEQYF.

This clonotype was recorded a few times. V is TRBV4-2 and J is TRBJ2-2, with D perhaps TRBD2 (5 bases). Deletions cut 5 bases from V and 0 bases from J, with 13 bases between. The length of the CDR3 is 16 residues. CDR1 LGHNA and CDR2 YNFKEQ come from the germline V gene. The CDR3 sequence is CASSTRAAANTGELFF. As DNA, the CDR3 is TGTGCCAGCAGCACGAGAGCGGCAGCGAACACCGGGGAGCTGTTTTTT.

This clonotype was detected ten times or more. A much larger clone differs by one base, so this may be a read error. The gene calls are TRBV10-3 and TRBJ2-7; D call uncertain. Germline V gene lookup returns CDR1 ENHRY and CDR2 SYGVKD. V shed 0 bases and J shed 12 bases, with 15 bases lying between them. The CDR3 runs to 13 residues. CDR3 region: CAISESVAPALYF. In nucleotides, the CDR3 is TGTGCCATCAGTGAGTCGGTGGCTCCAGCTCTGTACTTC.

This clonotype has a count of ten or more. The chain links TRBV18 to TRBJ1-1; 10 bases are a match to TRBD1. Per germline, CDR1 KGHSH and CDR2 LQKENI. The CDR3 is 15 amino acids. V lost 3 bases to trimming and J lost 2 bases; unmatched junction nucleotides: 3. The CDR3: CASSPGQGLNTEAFF. The CDR3 bases are TGTGCCAGCTCACCGGGACAGGGGTTAAACACTGAAGCTTTCTTT.

This clonotype was found many times. This chain uses TRBV7-2 with TRBJ2-5; D possibly corresponds to TRBD2 (5 bases). The CDR3 sequence is 18 residues long. The germline CDR1 and CDR2 sequences are SGHTA and FQGNSA. V dropped 5 bases and J dropped 2 bases, with 24 bases sitting between them. The CDR3 loop is CASSPRGTERHRQETQYF. CDR3 bases: TGTGCCAGCAGCCCACGCGGAACGGAGCGGCACAGACAAGAGACCCAGTACTTC.

This clonotype has ten or more counts. The genes are TRBV7-2 and TRBJ2-3; a possible D gene is TRBD2 (5 bases). Germline loops: CDR1 SGHTA, CDR2 FQGNSA. The CDR3 runs to 16 residues. V was shortened by 0 bases and J by 0 bases, with 10 bases between the two germline ends. CDR3 coding DNA: TGTGCCAGCAGCTTAGCGAGGGCAGTGAGCACAGATACGCAGTATTTT. Protein: CASSLARAVSTDTQYF.

Many counts were recorded for this clonotype. This chain connects TRBV20-1 to TRBJ1-2; 9 bases align to TRBD1. From germline, CDR1 is DFQATT and CDR2 SNEGSKA (reference sequence). V trimming: 3 bases; J trimming: 4 bases; junction bases outside the gene matches: 9. This CDR3 spans 15 amino acids. CDR3 DNA sequence: TGCAGTGCTAGCTCGCTGCGGGACAGGGTCTATGGCTACACCTTC. This translates into CSASSLRDRVYGYTF.

The chain joins TRBV12-3 or TRBV12-4 to TRBJ2-5; perhaps D is TRBD1 or TRBD2 (6 bases each). This CDR3 region has 16 residues. The germline V and J ends were trimmed by 0 bases and 10 bases, with 21 bases remaining between them. For the CDR3, the DNA is TGTGCCAGCAGTTTAGCGGGGGGCCTCGACGCGGCGGGCCAGTACTTC. Translating it yields CASSLAGGLDAAGQYF.

The chain combines TRBV6-1 with TRBJ2-7; TRBD1 might be the D (6 bases). V was cut by 8 bases and J by 9 bases, with 20 bases left in between. The CDR3 totals 13 residues. Germline V lookup: CDR1 MNHNS, CDR2 SASEGT. CDR3 loop: CASDVDRSPGQYF. The CDR3 DNA is TGTGCCAGCGACGTTGACAGGTCGCCGGGGCAGTACTTC.

This chain joins TRBV28 and TRBJ1-5, with TRBD1 matching 9 bases. The junction had 8 bases not matched to a gene; V was cut back by 2 bases and J by 9 bases. The CDR3 has 15 amino acids. Germline assignment: CDR1 MDHEN and CDR2 SYDVKM. The CDR3 sequence: CASSLNRGPAGPQHF. The DNA of the CDR3 is TGTGCCAGCAGTTTAAACAGGGGGCCCGCGGGGCCCCAGCATTTT.

The CDR3 DNA reads as TGTGCCTGGACTCCACTAGCGGGAGAGTGGCAGTTCTTC. Translating it yields CAWTPLAGEWQFF. V gene TRBV30 combines with J gene TRBJ2-1, with 11 nucleotides matching TRBD2. This CDR3 is built from 13 residues. With 4 bases clipped from V and 12 bases from J, the junction kept 8 bases outside the gene matches. Germline CDR1 GTSNPN, CDR2 SVGIG (reference sequence).

This clonotype was observed at least ten times. The chain uses TRBV25-1 and TRBJ2-7; 10 nucleotides match TRBD1. The CDR3 loop spans 15 amino acids. V lost 6 bases and J lost 0; bases outside the gene matches: 5. Germline CDR1 is MGHDK and CDR2 is SYGVNS. CDR3 loop: CASSKRTGGSYEQYF. In DNA, the CDR3 is TGTGCCAGCAGCAAAAGGACAGGGGGCTCCTACGAGCAGTACTTC.

This clonotype has at least ten counts. The genes are TRBV12-3 or TRBV12-4 and TRBJ1-1, with 7 bases aligning to TRBD1. V lost 5 bases to trimming and J lost 2 bases; unmatched junction nucleotides: 5. The CDR3 has 14 residues. CDR3 in DNA: TGTGCCAGCAGTGGGACAGTTTCCAACACTGAAGCTTTCTTT. Amino acids: CASSGTVSNTEAFF.

The chain has TRBV7-2 and TRBJ1-5; D is unresolved. Per the germline V gene, CDR1 is SGHTA and CDR2 is FQGNSA. V dropped 1 base and J dropped 5 bases, with 6 bases sitting between them. The CDR3 extends over 13 amino acids. CDR3 bases: TGTGCCAGCAGCTTAGTGAAAGATCAGCCCCAGCATTTT. Translated, it gives CASSLVKDQPQHF.

This clonotype has ten or more counts. This chain connects TRBV6-1 to TRBJ2-2, with no clear D. The CDR3 totals 16 residues. Germline V lookup: CDR1 MNHNS, CDR2 SASEGT. The V end lost 2 bases, the J end lost 1 base, and 11 bases lay between the germline ends. The chain's CDR3 is CASSERWARNTGELFF. For the CDR3, the DNA is TGTGCCAGCAGTGAACGGTGGGCCCGGAACACCGGGGAGCTGTTTTTT.

The chain links TRBV7-9 to TRBJ1-2, with TRBD1 as a possible D gene (5 bases). V lost 1 base, J lost 6 bases, and 12 bases lay in between. CDR3 length: 14 amino acids. From germline, CDR1 is SEHNR and CDR2 FQNEAQ (reference sequence). CDR3 sequence (DNA): TGTGCCAGCAGCTTAGGCGCAGGGTTCGATGGCTACACCTTC. This translates into CASSLGAGFDGYTF. Based on the CDR3 plus reference TRBV7-9 and TRBJ1-2, the full variable domain is DTGVSQNPRHKITKRGQNVTFRCDPISEHNRLYWYRQTLGQGPEFLTYFQNEAQLEKSRLLSDRFSAERPKGSFSTLEIQRTEQGDSAMYLCASSLGAGFDGYTFGSGTRLTVV.

The CDR3 DNA reads as TGTGCCAGCAGTGGCTTGGGACTAGCGGGAGAGCAGTACTTC. Translation: CASSGLGLAGEQYF. The genes are TRBV6-1 and TRBJ2-7; 13 bases are shared with TRBD2. The germline V gene encodes CDR1 MNHNS and CDR2 SASEGT. V was pared by 4 bases and J by 7 bases, with 4 bases of the junction left unmatched. The CDR3 sequence is 14 residues long.

This clonotype appeared a single time. The CDR3 DNA reads TGTGCCAGCAGCCTTTCGTTCGACACTGAAGCTTTCTTT. It codes for CASSLSFDTEAFF. The genes are TRBV28 and TRBJ1-1; D call uncertain. Trimming stripped 6 bases from V and 3 bases from J, with 11 bases between. Germline lookup yields CDR1 MDHEN and CDR2 SYDVKM. The CDR3 sequence is 13 residues long.

V usage is TRBV19 and J usage is TRBJ2-2; D is perhaps TRBD2 (5 bases). The V and J ends lost 10 bases and 5 bases respectively, with 11 bases between them. Germline V gene lookup returns CDR1 LNHDA and CDR2 SQIVND (reference sequence). This CDR3 spans 12 amino acids. The DNA for the CDR3 is TGTGCCACCAGGACTGGGACCGGGGAGCTGTTTTTT. It translates to CATRTGTGELFF. Full variable domain (outside the CDR3, taken from reference TRBV19 and TRBJ2-2): DGGITQSPKYLFRKEGQNVTLSCEQNLNHDAMYWYRQDPGQGLRLIYYSQIVNDFQKGDIAEGYSVSREKKESFPLTVTSAQKNPTAFYLCATRTGTGELFFGEGSRLTVL.

This clonotype was recorded at least ten times. V gene TRBV30 combines with J gene TRBJ1-5, with D hard to call. CDR3 length: 13 residues. The V and J ends lost 3 bases and 0 bases respectively, with 6 bases between them. Per germline, CDR1 GTSNPN and CDR2 SVGIG (reference sequence). CDR3 coding DNA: TGTGCCTGGAGGACACATAGCAATCAGCCCCAGCATTTT. Its translation is CAWRTHSNQPQHF.

This clonotype was seen only once. Sequence at one end of the junction differs from germline and may be a read error. This chain links TRBV20-1 with TRBJ1-1; D is uncertain. CDR3 size: 12 residues. Germline assignment: CDR1 DFQATT and CDR2 SNEGSKA (reference sequence). The CDR3: CSVRGFFTEAFF. CDR3 nucleotides: TGCAGTGTTAGAGGGTTCTTCACTGAAGCTTTCTTT.

This clonotype was seen a handful of times. The V and J genes are TRBV7-9 and TRBJ1-5; D perhaps matches TRBD1 (5 bases). This CDR3 spans 13 amino acids. V lost 3 bases and J 7 bases, leaving 10 bases between the germline ends. CDR1 SEHNR and CDR2 FQNEAQ come from the germline V gene (reference sequence). CDR3: CASSLGVSQPQHF. The CDR3 nucleotides are TGTGCCAGCAGCTTGGGGGTGAGCCAGCCCCAGCATTTT.

This clonotype came up many times. The chain joins TRBV12-3 or TRBV12-4 to TRBJ2-2; 10 nucleotides line up with TRBD2. The CDR3 is 16 amino acids. V shed 5 bases, J shed 6 bases, and the junction held 9 bases outside the gene matches. The CDR3 DNA is TGTGCCAGCAGTCCTCCCTTAGCGGGAGGACCCGGGGAGCTGTTTTTT. This encodes CASSPPLAGGPGELFF.

This clonotype was picked up many times. V and J are TRBV28 and TRBJ2-5; D unclear. Trimming left V 7 bases short and J 1 base short, with 10 bases between. Germline lookup yields CDR1 MDHEN and CDR2 SYDVKM. The CDR3 is 13 residues long. The CDR3 protein is CASTDGPQETQYF. CDR3 nucleotides: TGTGCCAGCACAGACGGGCCCCAAGAGACCCAGTACTTC.